The rows below give T cell receptor beta chains drawn from one sample of a study of cytomegalovirus exposure and HLA in healthy donors. Clones were sequenced by immunoSEQ multiplex PCR, and TCRdb holds only the in-frame ones, with some missing. The sample contains roughly 130,000 clones, about 66% of which appear only once. The sample taken for sequencing was PBMCs. Every receptor here comes from a man aged 30 to 39 in good health and CMV-seropositive. Each CDR3 is given with its conserved first and last residue. A D gene is named only where the DNA matches it firmly. Rows may omit the clone size; those that give it use once, few, many or a size class.

j_gene | abundance | d_gene | v_gene | CDR3nt | CDR3aa
TRBJ2-3 | few | . | TRBV28 | TGTGCCAGCTCCCCCCAGAGGACATTCGTCCGATTAGATACGCAGTATTTT | CASSPQRTFVRLDTQYF
TRBJ2-7 | . | TRBD2 | TRBV5-1 | TGCGCCAGCAGCGACCTAGCGGGAGGCGAGCAGTACTTC | CASSDLAGGEQYF
TRBJ2-1 | . | TRBD2 | TRBV19 | TGTGCCAGTAGTTCAGGACTAGCGTTCGGGGGTGAGCAGTTCTTC | CASSSGLAFGGEQFF
TRBJ1-1 | . | . | TRBV19 | TGTGCCAGTAGTGTCCGTGGAGGGAGGAGGGCTGAAGCTTTCTTT | CASSVRGGRRAEAFF
TRBJ1-2 | few | . | TRBV7-9 | TGTGCCAGCAGCTTAAGCGGGGGGAGGGACACCTTC | CASSLSGGRDTF
TRBJ1-1 | once | TRBD1 | TRBV19 | TGTGCCAGTCGTGACAGGGGCGCCGGAACTGAAGCTTTCTTT | CASRDRGAGTEAFF
TRBJ1-1 | . | . | TRBV5-6 | TGTGCCAGCAGTTTTCTCTCGGGGTCTGACACTGAAGCTTTCTTT | CASSFLSGSDTEAFF
TRBJ1-1 | . | . | TRBV28 | TGTGCCAGCAGTTTTGGTGGGGCTAAGTGGTCCCGAGCTTTCTTT | CASSFGGAKWSRAFF
TRBJ1-2 | few | TRBD1 | TRBV6-5 | TGTGCCAGCAGGAGGGACAGGCTTAACTATGGCTACACCTTC | CASRRDRLNYGYTF
TRBJ1-2 | once | TRBD1 | TRBV4-1 | TGCGCCAGCAGCCTGGACAGGGGGCGCAGCTATGGCTACACCTTC | CASSLDRGRSYGYTF
TRBJ2-3 | . | . | TRBV6-6 | TGTGCCAGCAGTTCTAGCGAGACAGATACGCAGTATTTT | CASSSSETDTQYF
TRBJ2-3 | . | . | TRBV5-1 | TGCGCCAGCAGCTTGGACGTAGAGGATACGCAGTATTTT | CASSLDVEDTQYF
TRBJ2-5 | . | TRBD1 | TRBV27 | TGTGCCAGCAGTTTGGCCAGGGGGCTGGCGGAGACCCAGTACTTC | CASSLARGLAETQYF
TRBJ2-7 | . | . | TRBV29-1 | TGCAGCGTGAGACGTGAGGATTACGAGCAGTACTTC | CSVRREDYEQYF
TRBJ2-5 | . | . | TRBV6-1 | TGTGCCAGCAGTAGCAGGGAACGTGGCGAGACCCGGTACTTC | CASSSRERGETRYF
TRBJ1-2 | . | . | TRBV25-1 | TGTGCCAGCTGGGACACCTGGGGCTACACCTTC | CASWDTWGYTF